The sequence of this T cell receptor (beta chain) was determined in a study of blood T cell repertoires in COVID-19. Overall study context: Acute and convalescent COVID-19 samples came from the United States, Italy and Spain. T cells, B-cell-depleted T cells, or PBMCs supplied cDNA or gDNA.

The CDR3 sequence is 16 residues long. V lost 3 bases, J lost 7 bases, and 16 bases lay in between. CDR1 and CDR2 (germline): WSHSY, SAAADI. As handled by the study authors: Amplification of reference gene primers was used by the study to estimate nucleated cell counts. The protocol was immunoSEQ multiplex PCR, while the TCRdb copy is restricted to in-frame clones and leaves out a portion. That table supplies the V and J calls and clone size; D and trimming were determined from the DNA. The table has more than 250,000 clones, around 88% seen once. The sequence was collected from a woman in her 50s with acute or convalescent COVID-19. The sequencing input was peripheral blood. This chain links TRBV10-2 with TRBJ1-6, with D maybe TRBD1 (6 bases). CDR3 DNA: TGCGCCAGCAGTGATCCGAGTTCAGGGGTCAATTCACCCCTCCACTTT. As protein: CASSDPSSGVNSPLHF.